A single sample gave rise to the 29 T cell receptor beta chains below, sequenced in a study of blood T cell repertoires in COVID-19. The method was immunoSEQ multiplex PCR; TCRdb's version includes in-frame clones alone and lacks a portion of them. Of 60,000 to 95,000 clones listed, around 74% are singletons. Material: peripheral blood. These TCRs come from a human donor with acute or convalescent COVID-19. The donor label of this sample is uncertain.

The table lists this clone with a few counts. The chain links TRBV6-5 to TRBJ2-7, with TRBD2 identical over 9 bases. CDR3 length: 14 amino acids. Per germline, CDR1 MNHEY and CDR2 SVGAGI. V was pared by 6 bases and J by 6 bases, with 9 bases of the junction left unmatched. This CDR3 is CASRPAGGKSEQYF. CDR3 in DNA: TGTGCCAGCAGGCCAGCGGGAGGTAAAAGCGAGCAGTACTTC.

The CDR3 here is CASSSTSGGDTQYF. The CDR3, as DNA: TGTGCCAGCAGCTCTACTAGCGGGGGGGATACGCAGTATTTT. The rearrangement links TRBV7-8 to TRBJ2-3, with 12 bases matching TRBD2. This CDR3 comprises 14 residues. CDR1 SGHVS and CDR2 FQNEAQ come from the germline V gene. J gave up 6 bases and V 4 bases, and 2 bases lay outside the gene matches.

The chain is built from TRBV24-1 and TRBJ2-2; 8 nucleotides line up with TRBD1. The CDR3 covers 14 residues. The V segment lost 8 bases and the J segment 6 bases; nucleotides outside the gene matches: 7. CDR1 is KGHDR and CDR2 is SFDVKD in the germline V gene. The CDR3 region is CATKRTGTAGELFF. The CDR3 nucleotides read TGTGCCACCAAAAGGACAGGGACGGCCGGGGAGCTGTTTTTT.

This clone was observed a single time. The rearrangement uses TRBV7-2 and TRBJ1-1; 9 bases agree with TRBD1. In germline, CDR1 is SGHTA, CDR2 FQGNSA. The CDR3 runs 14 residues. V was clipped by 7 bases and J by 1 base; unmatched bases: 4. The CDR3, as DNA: TGTGCCAGCAACCGACAGGGGGGGAACACTGAAGCTTTCTTT. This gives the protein CASNRQGGNTEAFF.

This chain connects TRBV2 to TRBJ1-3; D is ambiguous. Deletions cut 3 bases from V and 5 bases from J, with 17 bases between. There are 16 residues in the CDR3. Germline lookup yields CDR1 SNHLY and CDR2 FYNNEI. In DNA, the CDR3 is TGTGCCAGCAGTGATACCGGGCGGGGTGTTCGAAACACCATATATTTT. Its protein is CASSDTGRGVRNTIYF.

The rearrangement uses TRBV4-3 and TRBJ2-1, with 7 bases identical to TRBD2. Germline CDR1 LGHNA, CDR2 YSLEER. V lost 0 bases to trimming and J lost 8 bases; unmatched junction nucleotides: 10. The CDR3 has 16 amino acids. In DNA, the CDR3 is TGCGCCAGCAGCCAAGAAGGAAGCGGGGCCGGCGATGAGCAGTTCTTC. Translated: CASSQEGSGAGDEQFF.

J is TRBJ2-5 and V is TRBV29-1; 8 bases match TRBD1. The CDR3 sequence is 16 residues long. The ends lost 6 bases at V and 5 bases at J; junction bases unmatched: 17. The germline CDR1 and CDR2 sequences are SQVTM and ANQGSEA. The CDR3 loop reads CSVWGARQGNSETQYF. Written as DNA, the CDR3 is TGCAGCGTGTGGGGGGCCCGACAGGGGAACAGCGAGACCCAGTACTTC.

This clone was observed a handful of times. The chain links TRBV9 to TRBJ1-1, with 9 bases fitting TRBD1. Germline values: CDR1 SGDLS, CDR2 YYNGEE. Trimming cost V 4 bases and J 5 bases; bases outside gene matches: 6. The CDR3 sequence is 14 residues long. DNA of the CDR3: TGTGCCAGCAGCTCACAGGGGGCAGGGACTGAAGCTTTCTTT. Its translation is CASSSQGAGTEAFF.

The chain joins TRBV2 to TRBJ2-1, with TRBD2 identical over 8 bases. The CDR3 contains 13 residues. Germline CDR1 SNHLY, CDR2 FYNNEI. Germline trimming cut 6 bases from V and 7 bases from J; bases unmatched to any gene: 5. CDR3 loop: CASRTSAKNEQFF. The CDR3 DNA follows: TGTGCCAGCAGGACTAGCGCGAAGAATGAGCAGTTCTTC. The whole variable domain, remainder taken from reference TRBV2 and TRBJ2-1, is EPEVTQTPSHQVTQMGQEVILRCVPISNHLYFYWYRQILGQKVEFLVSFYNNEISEKSEIFDDQFSVERPDGSNFTLKIRSTKLEDSAMYFCASRTSAKNEQFFGPGTRLTVL.

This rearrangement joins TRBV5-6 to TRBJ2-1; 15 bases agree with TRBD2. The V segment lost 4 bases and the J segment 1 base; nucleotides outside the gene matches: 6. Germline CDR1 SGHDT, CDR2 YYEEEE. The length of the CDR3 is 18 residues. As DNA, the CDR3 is TGTGCCAGCAGCCCTCCGGGACTAGCGGGGGGTTCCTACAATGAGCAGTTCTTC. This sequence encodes CASSPPGLAGGSYNEQFF.

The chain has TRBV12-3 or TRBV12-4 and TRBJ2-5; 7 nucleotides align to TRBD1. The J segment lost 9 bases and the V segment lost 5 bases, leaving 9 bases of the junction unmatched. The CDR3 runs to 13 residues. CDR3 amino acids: CASSHHTQGAQYF. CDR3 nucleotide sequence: TGTGCCAGCAGTCACCATACCCAGGGGGCCCAGTACTTC.

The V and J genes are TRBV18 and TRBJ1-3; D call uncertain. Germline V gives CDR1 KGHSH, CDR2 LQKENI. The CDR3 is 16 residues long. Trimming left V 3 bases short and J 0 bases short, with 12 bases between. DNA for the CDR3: TGTGCCAGCTCACCGGGTAGCCTAAGCTCTGGAAACACCATATATTTT. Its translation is CASSPGSLSSGNTIYF.

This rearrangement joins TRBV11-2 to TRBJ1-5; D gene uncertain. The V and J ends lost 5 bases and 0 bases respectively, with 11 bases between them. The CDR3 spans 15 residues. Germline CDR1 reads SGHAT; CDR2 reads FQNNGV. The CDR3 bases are TGTGCCAGCAGCCGAGACTTCTATAGCAATCAGCCCCAGCATTTT. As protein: CASSRDFYSNQPQHF.

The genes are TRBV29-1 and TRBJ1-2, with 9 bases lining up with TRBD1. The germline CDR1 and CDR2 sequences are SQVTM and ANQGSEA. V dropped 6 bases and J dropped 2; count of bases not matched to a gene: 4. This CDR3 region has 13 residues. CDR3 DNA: TGCAGCGTGCTACAGGGGGCAAACTATGGCTACACCTTC. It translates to CSVLQGANYGYTF.

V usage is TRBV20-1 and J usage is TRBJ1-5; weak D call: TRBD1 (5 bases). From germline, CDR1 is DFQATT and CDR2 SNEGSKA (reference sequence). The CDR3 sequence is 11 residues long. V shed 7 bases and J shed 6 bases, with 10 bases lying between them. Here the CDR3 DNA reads TGCAGTGTCCAGGGCGGTCAGCCCCAGCATTTT. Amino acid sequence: CSVQGGQPQHF.

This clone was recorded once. Here the CDR3 reads CASSSPTPRRGDTQYF. As DNA, the CDR3 is TGTGCCAGCAGCTCACCGACCCCCCGACGCGGTGATACGCAGTATTTT. The chain is built from TRBV5-5 and TRBJ2-3; D remains unclear. The germline V gene encodes CDR1 SGHKS and CDR2 YYEKEE (reference sequence). The CDR3 has 16 amino acids. The V and J ends lost 3 bases and 6 bases respectively, with 20 bases between them.

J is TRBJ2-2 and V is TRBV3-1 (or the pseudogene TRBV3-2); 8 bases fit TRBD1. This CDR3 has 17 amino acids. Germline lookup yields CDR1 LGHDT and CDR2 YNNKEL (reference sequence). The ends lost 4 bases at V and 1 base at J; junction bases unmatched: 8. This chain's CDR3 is CASSPTPGTGNTGELFF. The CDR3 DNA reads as TGTGCCAGCAGCCCTACTCCAGGGACAGGGAACACCGGGGAGCTGTTTTTT.

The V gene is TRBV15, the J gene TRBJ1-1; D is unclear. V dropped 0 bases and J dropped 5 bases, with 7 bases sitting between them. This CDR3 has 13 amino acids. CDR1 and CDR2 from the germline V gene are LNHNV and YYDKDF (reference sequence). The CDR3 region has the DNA TGTGCCACCAGCAGAGACGGTTATACTGAAGCTTTCTTT. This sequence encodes CATSRDGYTEAFF.

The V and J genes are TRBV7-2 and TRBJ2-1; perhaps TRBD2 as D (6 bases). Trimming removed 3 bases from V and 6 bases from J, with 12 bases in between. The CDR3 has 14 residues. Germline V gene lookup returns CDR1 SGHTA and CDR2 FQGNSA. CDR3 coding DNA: TGTGCCAGCAGCTTGGCCCAGGGACTCAATGAGCAGTTCTTC. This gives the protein CASSLAQGLNEQFF.

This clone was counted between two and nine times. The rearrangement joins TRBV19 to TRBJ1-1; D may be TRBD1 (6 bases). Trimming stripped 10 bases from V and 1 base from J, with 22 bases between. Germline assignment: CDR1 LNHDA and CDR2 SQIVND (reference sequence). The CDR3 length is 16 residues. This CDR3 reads CATRTGHAFRNTEAFF. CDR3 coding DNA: TGTGCCACCAGGACGGGACACGCATTCCGGAACACTGAAGCTTTCTTT.

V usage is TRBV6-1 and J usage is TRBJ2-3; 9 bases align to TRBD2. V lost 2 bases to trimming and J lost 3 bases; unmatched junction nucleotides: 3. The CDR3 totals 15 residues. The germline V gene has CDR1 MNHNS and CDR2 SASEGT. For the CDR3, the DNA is TGTGCCAGCAGTGAATTGAGCGGGGGGACAGATACGCAGTATTTT. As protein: CASSELSGGTDTQYF.

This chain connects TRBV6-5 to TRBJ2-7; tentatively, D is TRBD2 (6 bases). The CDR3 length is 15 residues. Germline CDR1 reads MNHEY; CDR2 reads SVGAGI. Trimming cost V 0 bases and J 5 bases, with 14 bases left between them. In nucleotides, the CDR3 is TGTGCCAGCAGTTACTCAGGTCTAGCGAGAGACGAGCAGTACTTC. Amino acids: CASSYSGLARDEQYF.

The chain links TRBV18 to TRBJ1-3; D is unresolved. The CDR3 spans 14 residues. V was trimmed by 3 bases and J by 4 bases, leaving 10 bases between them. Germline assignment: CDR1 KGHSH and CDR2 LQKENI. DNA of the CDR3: TGTGCCAGCTCACCGCCAGGATCCGGAAACACCATATATTTT. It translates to CASSPPGSGNTIYF.

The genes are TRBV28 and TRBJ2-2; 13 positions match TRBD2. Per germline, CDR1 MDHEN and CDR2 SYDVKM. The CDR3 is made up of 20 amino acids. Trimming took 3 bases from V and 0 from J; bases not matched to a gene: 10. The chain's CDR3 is CASSLFPLTSGGTNTGELFF. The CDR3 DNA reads TGTGCCAGCAGTTTGTTCCCCCTGACTAGCGGGGGGACGAACACCGGGGAGCTGTTTTTT.

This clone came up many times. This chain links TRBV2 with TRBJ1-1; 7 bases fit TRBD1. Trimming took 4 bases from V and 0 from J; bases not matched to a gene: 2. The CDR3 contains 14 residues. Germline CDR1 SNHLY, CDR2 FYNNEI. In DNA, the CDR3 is TGTGCCAGCAGTGGGGGACAGATGAACACTGAAGCTTTCTTT. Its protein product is CASSGGQMNTEAFF.

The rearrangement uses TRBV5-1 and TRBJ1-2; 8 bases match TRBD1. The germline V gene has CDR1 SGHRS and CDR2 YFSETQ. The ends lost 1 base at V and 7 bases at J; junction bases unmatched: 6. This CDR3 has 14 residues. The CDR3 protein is CASSLLLGTGGYTF. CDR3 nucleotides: TGCGCCAGCAGCTTGTTACTAGGGACAGGTGGCTACACCTTC.

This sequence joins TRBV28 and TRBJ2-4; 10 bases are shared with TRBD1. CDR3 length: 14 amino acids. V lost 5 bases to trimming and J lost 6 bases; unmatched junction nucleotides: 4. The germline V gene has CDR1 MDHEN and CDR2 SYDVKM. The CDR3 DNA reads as TGTGCCAGCAGTGGGGACAGGGGTGGAAACATTCAGTACTTC. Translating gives CASSGDRGGNIQYF. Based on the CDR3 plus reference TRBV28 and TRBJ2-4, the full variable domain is DVKVTQSSRYLVKRTGEKVFLECVQDMDHENMFWYRQDPGLGLRLIYFSYDVKMKEKGDIPEGYSVSREKKERFSLILESASTNQTSMYLCASSGDRGGNIQYFGAGTRLSVL.

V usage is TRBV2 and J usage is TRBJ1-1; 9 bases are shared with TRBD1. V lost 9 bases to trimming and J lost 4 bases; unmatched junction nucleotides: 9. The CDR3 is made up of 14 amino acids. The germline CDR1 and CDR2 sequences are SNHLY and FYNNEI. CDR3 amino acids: CASQWDRVGTEAFF. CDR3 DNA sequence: TGTGCCAGTCAGTGGGACAGGGTCGGCACTGAAGCTTTCTTT.

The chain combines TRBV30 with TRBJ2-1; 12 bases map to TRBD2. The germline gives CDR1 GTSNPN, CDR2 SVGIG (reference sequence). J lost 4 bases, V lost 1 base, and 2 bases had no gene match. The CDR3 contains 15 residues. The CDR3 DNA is TGTGCCTGGAGTGCGGGGACTAGCGGGTACAATGAGCAGTTCTTC. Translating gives CAWSAGTSGYNEQFF.